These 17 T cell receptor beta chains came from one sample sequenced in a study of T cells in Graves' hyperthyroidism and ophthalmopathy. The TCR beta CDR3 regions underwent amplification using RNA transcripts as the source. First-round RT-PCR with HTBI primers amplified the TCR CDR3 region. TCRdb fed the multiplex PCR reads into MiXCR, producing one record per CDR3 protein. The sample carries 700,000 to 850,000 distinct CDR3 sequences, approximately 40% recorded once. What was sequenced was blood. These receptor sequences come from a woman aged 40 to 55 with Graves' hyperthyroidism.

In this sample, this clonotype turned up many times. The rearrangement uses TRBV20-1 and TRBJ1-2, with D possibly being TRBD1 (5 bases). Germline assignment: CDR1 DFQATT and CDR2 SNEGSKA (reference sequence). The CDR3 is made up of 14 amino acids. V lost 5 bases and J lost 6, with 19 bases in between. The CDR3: CSAHTQGVDHGYTF. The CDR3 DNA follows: TGCAGTGCTCATACTCAGGGTGTAGACCATGGCTACACCTTC.

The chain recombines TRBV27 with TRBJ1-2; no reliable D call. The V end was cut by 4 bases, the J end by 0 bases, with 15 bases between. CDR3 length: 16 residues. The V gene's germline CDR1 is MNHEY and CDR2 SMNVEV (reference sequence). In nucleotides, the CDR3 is TGTGCCAGCAGTTCGATACAAAGAGCCGCTAACTATGGCTACACCTTC. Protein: CASSSIQRAANYGYTF.

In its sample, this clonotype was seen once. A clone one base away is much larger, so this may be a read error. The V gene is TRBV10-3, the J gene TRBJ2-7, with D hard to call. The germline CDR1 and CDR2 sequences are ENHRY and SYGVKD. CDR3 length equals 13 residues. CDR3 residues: CAISDGGPYEQCF. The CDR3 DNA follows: TGTGCCATCAGTGATGGCGGTCCCTACGAGCAGTGCTTC.

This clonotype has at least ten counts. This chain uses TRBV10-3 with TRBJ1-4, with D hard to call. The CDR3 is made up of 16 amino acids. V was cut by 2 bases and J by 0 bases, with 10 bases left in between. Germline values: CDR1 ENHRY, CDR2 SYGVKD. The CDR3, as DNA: TGTGCCATCAGTGAGCGGCGGCAGGCAACTAATGAAAAACTGTTTTTT. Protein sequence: CAISERRQATNEKLFF.

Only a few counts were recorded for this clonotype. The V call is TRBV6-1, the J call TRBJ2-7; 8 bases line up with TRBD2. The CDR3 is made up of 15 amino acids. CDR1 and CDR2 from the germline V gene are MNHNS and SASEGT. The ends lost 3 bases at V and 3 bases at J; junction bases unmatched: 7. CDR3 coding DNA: TGTGCCAGCAGTGACCGGGGGGGGCGAGGCTACGAGCAGTACTTC. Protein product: CASSDRGGRGYEQYF.

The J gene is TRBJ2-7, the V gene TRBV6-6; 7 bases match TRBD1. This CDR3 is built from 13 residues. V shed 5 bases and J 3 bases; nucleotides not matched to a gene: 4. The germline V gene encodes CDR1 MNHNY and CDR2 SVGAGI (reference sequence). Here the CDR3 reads CASSGTDGYEQYF. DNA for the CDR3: TGTGCCAGCAGTGGGACAGATGGCTACGAGCAGTACTTC.

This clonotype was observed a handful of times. The CDR3: CASSNGATNEKLFF. Here the CDR3 DNA reads TGCGCCAGCAGCAACGGGGCAACTAATGAAAAACTGTTTTTT. This chain uses TRBV5-1 with TRBJ1-4, with unresolved D. V was trimmed by 4 bases and J by 0 bases, leaving 7 bases between them. The CDR3 length is 14 residues. Germline loops: CDR1 SGHRS, CDR2 YFSETQ.

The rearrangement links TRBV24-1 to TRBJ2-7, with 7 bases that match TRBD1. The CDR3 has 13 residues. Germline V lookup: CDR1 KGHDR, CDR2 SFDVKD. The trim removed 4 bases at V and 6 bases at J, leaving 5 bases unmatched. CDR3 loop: CATSETGRVEQYF. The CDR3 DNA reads TGTGCCACCAGTGAGACAGGGCGGGTCGAGCAGTACTTC.

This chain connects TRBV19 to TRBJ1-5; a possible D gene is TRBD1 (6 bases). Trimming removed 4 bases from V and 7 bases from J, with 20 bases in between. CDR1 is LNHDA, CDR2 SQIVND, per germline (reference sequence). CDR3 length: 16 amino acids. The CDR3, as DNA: TGTGCCAGTAGTACATCGCACAGGGATCCTTGGCAGCCCCAGCATTTT. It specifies CASSTSHRDPWQPQHF.

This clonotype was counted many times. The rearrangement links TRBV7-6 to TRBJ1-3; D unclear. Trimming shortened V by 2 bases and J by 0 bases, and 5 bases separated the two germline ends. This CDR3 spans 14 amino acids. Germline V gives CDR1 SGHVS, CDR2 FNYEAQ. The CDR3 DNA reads TGTGCCAGCAGCTTAATGGGCTCTGGAAACACCATATATTTT. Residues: CASSLMGSGNTIYF.

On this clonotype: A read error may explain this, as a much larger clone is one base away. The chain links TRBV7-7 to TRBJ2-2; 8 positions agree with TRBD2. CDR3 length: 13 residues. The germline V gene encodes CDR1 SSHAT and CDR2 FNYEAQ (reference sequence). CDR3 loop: CTSGGTFTGELFF. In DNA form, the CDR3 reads TGTACTAGCGGAGGCACTTTCACCGGGGAGCTGTTTTTT.

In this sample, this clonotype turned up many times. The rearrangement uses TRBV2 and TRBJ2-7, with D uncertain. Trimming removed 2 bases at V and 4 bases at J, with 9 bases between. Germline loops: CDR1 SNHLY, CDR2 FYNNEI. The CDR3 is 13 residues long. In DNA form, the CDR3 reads TGTGCCAGCAGTGAATCAGGTATATACGAGCAGTACTTC. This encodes CASSESGIYEQYF.

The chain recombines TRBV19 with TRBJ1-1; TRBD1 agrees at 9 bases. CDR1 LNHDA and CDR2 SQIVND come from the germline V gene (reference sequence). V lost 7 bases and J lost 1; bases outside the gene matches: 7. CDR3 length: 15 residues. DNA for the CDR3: TGTGCCAGTACGGCACAGGGGGCAGGGAACACTGAAGCTTTCTTT. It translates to CASTAQGAGNTEAFF.

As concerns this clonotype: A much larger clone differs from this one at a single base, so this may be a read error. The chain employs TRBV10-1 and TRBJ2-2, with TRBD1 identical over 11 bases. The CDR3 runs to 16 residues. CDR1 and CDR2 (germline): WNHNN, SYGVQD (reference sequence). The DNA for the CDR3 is TGCGCCAGCAGTGCCGCCGGGACAGGGGGAACCGGGGGGCTGTTTTTT. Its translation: CASSAAGTGGTGGLFF.

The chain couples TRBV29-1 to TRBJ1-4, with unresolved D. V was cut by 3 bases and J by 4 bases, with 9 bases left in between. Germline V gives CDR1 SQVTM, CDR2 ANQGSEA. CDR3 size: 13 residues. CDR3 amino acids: CSVEPSGNEKLFF. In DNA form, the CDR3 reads TGCAGCGTTGAGCCGTCGGGTAATGAAAAACTGTTTTTT. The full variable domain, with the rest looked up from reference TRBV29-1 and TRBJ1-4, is SAVISQKPSRDICQRGTSLTIQCQVDSQVTMMFWYRQQPGQSLTLIATANQGSEATYESGFVIDKFPISRPNLTFSTLTVSNMSPEDSSIYLCSVEPSGNEKLFFGSGTQLSVL.

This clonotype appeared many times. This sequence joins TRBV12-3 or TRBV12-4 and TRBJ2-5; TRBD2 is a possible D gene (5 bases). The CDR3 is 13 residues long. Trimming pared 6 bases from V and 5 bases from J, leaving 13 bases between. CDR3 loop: CASRSGVGETQYF. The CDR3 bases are TGTGCCAGCAGGTCCGGGGTAGGGGAGACCCAGTACTTC.

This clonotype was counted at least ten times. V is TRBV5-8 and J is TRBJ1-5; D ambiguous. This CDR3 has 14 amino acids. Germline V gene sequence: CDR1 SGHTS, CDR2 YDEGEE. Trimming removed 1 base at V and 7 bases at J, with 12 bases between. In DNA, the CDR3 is TGTGCCAGCAGCTTGTGGAGGGAATGGCAGCCCCAGCATTTT. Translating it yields CASSLWREWQPQHF.